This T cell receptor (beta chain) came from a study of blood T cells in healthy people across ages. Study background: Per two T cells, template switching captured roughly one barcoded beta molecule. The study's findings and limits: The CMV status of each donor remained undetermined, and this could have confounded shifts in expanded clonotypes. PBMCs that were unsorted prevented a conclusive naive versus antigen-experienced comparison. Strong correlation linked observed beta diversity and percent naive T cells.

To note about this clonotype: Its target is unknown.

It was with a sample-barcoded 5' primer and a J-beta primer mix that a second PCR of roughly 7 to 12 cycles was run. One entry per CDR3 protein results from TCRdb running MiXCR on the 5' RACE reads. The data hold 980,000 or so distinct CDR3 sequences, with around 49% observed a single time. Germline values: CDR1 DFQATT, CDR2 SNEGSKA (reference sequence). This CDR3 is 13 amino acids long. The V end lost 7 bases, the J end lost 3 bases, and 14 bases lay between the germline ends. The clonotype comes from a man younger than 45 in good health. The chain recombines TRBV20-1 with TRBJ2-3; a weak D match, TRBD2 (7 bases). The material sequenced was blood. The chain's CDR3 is CSVPGGLTDTQYF. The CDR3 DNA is TGCAGTGTACCGGGGGGCCTGACAGATACGCAGTATTTT.